This TCR beta chain was identified during a study of OX40 agonist ivuxolimab in advanced cancers. Whole-study findings and limits: CD4+ and CD8+ blood T cells expanded clonally by week 6 at 0.1 to 3.0 mg/kg.

Method: immunoSEQ multiplex PCR; TCRdb's copy keeps in-frame clones and lacks some. The sample has tens of thousands of clones, around nine tenths seen once. About this clone itself: Its specificity is unknown.

The specimen comprised CD4+ or CD8+ T cells sorted from blood, sampled in a trial of the OX40 agonist ivuxolimab. The receptor was isolated from an adult with an advanced solid tumor such as melanoma, head and neck, liver or kidney cancer.

CDR3 DNA: TGTGCCAGCAGCTTTGGGACAGGGAACTACGAGCAGTACTTC. Translated: CASSFGTGNYEQYF. The chain joins TRBV5-4 to TRBJ2-7; 9 bases fit TRBD1. Germline V gives CDR1 SGHNT, CDR2 YYREEE (reference sequence). Trimming at V came to 2 bases and at J to 3 bases, leaving 3 bases not matched to a gene. The CDR3 loop spans 14 amino acids.